This paragraph covers one TCR beta chain sequence. Its target is unknown. V gave up 1 base and J gave up 3 bases, with 14 bases separating them. CDR3 length equals 16 residues. Germline V CDR1 and CDR2: SGHDT, YYEEEE. Sequencing was performed with immunoSEQ multiplex PCR; in TCRdb, only in-frame clones are kept and a portion is missing. The sample comprises fewer than 85,000 clones, under 95% of which are singletons, and less than 0.55% rests with the top ten. This record belongs to a study of OX40 agonist ivuxolimab in advanced cancers. Findings and limits, study-wide: Some nonresponders likewise displayed low normalized T-cell clonal expansion. The CD4+ and CD8+ T cells in the blood had expanded clonally by week 6 at 0.1 to 3.0 mg/kg.

The investigators sampled blood at baseline, at cycle 4 day 1, and at cycle 7 day 1. Sequences were derived from CD4+ or CD8+ T cells sorted from blood, sampled in a trial of the OX40 agonist ivuxolimab. This receptor was taken from an adult with an advanced solid tumor such as melanoma, head and neck, liver or kidney cancer. J is TRBJ1-5 and V is TRBV5-6; possibly TRBD1 for D (6 bases). The DNA for the CDR3 is TGTGCCAGCAGCTTGACAGGGACGGGGCCCAATCAGCCCCAGCATTTT. It specifies CASSLTGTGPNQPQHF.